The T cell receptor (beta chain) under discussion was sequenced for a study of immune cell composition in non-small cell lung cancer. Overall study findings and caveats: About 80% of squamous and roughly 32% of adenocarcinoma cases had tumour-associated clones >0.5%.

Assay used: immunoSEQ multiplex PCR; TCRdb lists only in-frame clones, some missing. This sample carries a few thousand clones, roughly 77% of them seen once, and the ten largest clones take around 30%. The V end lost 3 bases, the J end lost 1 base, and 6 bases lay between the germline ends. Germline CDR1 reads LNHDA; CDR2 reads SQIVND (reference sequence). The CDR3 has 13 residues. Normal lung sampling was at least 3 cm from the tumour, as distant as possible. Regarding this clone: Its antigen is undetermined.

The rearrangement uses TRBV19 and TRBJ1-2; no definite D call. Sequenced input: non-adjacent lung tissue. The clonotype was recovered from a human donor with non-small cell lung cancer. The CDR3 DNA is TGTGCCAGTAGTATGGAGATTAACTATGGCTACACCTTC. It is translated as CASSMEINYGYTF.